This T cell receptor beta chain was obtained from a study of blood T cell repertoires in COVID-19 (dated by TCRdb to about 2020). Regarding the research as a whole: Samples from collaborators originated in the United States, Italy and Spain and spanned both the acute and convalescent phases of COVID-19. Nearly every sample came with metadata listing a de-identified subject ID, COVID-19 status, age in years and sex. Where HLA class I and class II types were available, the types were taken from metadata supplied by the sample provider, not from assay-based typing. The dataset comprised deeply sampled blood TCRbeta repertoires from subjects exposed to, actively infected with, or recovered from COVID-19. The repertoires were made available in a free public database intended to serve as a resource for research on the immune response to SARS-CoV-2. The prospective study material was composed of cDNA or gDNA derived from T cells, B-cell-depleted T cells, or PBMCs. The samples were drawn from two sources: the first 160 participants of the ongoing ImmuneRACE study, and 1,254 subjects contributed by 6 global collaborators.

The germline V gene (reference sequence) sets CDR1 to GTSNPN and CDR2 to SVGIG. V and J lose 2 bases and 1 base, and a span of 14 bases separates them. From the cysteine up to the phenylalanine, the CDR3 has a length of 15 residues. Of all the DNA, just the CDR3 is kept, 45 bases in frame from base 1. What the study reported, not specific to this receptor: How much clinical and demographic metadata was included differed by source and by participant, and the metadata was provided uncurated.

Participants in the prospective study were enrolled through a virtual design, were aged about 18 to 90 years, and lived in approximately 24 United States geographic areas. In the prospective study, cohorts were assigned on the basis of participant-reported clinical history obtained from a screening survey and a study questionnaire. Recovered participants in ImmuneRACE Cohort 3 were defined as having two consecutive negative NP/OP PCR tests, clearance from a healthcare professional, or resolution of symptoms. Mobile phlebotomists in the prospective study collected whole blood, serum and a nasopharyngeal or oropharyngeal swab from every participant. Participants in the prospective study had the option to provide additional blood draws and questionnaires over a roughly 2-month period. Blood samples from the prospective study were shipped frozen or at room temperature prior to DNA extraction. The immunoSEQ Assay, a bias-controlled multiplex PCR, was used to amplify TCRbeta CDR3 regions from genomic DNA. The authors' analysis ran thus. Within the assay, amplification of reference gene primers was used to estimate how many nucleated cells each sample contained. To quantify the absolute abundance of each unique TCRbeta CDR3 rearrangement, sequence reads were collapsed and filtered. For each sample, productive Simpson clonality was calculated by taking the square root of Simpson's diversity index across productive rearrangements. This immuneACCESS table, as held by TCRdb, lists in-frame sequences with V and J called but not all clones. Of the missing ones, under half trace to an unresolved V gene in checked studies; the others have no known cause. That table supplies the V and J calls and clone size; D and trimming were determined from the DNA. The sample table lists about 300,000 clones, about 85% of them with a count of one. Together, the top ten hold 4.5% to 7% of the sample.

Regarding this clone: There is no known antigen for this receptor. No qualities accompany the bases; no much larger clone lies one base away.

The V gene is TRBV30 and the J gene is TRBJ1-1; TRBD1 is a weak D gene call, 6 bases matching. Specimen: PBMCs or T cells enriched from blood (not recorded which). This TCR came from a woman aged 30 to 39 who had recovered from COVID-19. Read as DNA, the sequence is TGTGCCTGGAGTACCCGGACAGTCGAGAACACTGAAGCTTTCTTT. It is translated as CAWSTRTVENTEAFF.